Listed below are T cell receptor beta chains from one sample, sequenced in a study of T-cell reconstitution after alpha-beta-depleted transplantation in children. MiXCR was run by TCRdb on the PCR reads, yielding one entry per CDR3 protein. The sample lists about 420,000 distinct CDR3 sequences, approximately 10% seen once, with about 5% in the top ten. The sample in question was PBMCs from the stem cell graft donor, obtained from the stem cell graft. Receptors originate from a human donor who donated a stem cell graft to a child with acute myeloid leukemia. The CDR3 runs from the conserved cysteine through the conserved F or W. A D gene is named only where the DNA matches it firmly. Expanded clones get a size class; other rows say once, few or many, or leave the size out.

J | V | size | D | CDR3 | DNA
TRBJ2-1 | TRBV5-1 | few | - | CASSLYGVLNEQFF | TGCGCCAGCAGCTTGTACGGGGTGCTCAATGAGCAGTTCTTC
TRBJ2-7 | TRBV11-3 | few | - | CASSPRDDLYEQYF | TGTGCCAGCAGCCCAAGGGACGACCTCTACGAGCAGTACTTC
TRBJ2-2 | TRBV7-9 | many | TRBD2 | CASSPTSGRSTGELFF | TGTGCCAGCAGCCCGACTAGCGGGAGGAGCACCGGGGAGCTGTTTTTT
TRBJ1-1 | TRBV9 | few | - | CASSVPANTEAFF | TGTGCCAGCAGCGTACCGGCCAACACTGAAGCTTTCTTT
TRBJ2-3 | TRBV6-1 | - | - | CASSVQGQSTDTQYF | TGTGCCAGCAGTGTCCAGGGACAAAGCACAGATACGCAGTATTTT
TRBJ2-1 | TRBV7-8 | many | TRBD2 | CASSLGLAGGFSYNEQFF | TGTGCCAGCAGCTTAGGACTAGCGGGGGGGTTCTCCTACAATGAGCAGTTCTTC
TRBJ2-3 | TRBV4-1 | few | TRBD2 | CASRAQLTSGSSDTQYF | TGCGCCAGCAGAGCTCAACTAACTAGCGGGAGTTCAGATACGCAGTATTTT
TRBJ2-3 | TRBV29-1 | - | - | CSVGKGGGLSTDTQYF | TGCAGCGTCGGAAAGGGAGGGGGGCTAAGCACAGATACGCAGTATTTT
TRBJ2-3 | TRBV4-3 | many | - | CASSQEVVVEGQADTQYF | TGCGCCAGCAGCCAAGAAGTGGTGGTAGAGGGACAAGCAGATACGCAGTATTTT
TRBJ1-5 | TRBV20-1 | few | - | CSASEGNQPQHF | TGCAGTGCTAGTGAGGGGAATCAGCCCCAGCATTTT
TRBJ2-5 | TRBV4-1 | - | - | CASSQGQGPGAGETQYF | TGCGCCAGCAGCCAGGGCCAGGGACCGGGTGCCGGAGAGACCCAGTACTTC
TRBJ1-1 | TRBV4-3 | - | - | CASSTFTGTEAFF | TGCGCCAGCAGCACCTTTACAGGTACTGAAGCTTTCTTT
TRBJ1-2 | TRBV5-6 | few | TRBD1 | CASRGLGQRNYGYTF | TGTGCCAGCAGGGGGCTGGGACAGCGAAACTATGGCTACACCTTC
TRBJ2-7 | TRBV6-2/TRBV6-3 | few | TRBD2 | CASSAGVYEQYF | TGTGCCAGCAGCGCGGGAGTATACGAGCAGTACTTC
TRBJ1-2 | TRBV6-1 | - | - | CASSWGKTNGYTF | TGTGCCAGCAGCTGGGGAAAGACGAATGGCTACACCTTC
TRBJ2-3 | TRBV20-1 | - | - | CSARQDSYTDTQYF | TGCAGTGCTAGGCAGGACTCCTACACAGATACGCAGTATTTT
TRBJ2-5 | TRBV12-3/TRBV12-4 | many | - | CAIRNGVTETQYF | TGTGCCATCCGGAACGGAGTCACGGAGACCCAGTACTTC
TRBJ1-1 | TRBV5-1 | - | - | CASSLSHGTTEAFF | TGCGCCAGCAGCTTGAGTCACGGGACCACTGAAGCTTTCTTT
TRBJ1-1 | TRBV15 | many | TRBD1 | CATSRPTGTGNTEAFF | TGTGCCACCAGCAGGCCCACCGGGACAGGGAACACTGAAGCTTTCTTT
TRBJ2-1 | TRBV20-1 | once | - | CSANSRVPTNEQFF | TGCAGTGCTAATTCCAGGGTCCCGACCAATGAGCAGTTCTTC
TRBJ1-3 | TRBV30 | few | - | CAWNKFGNTIYF | TGTGCCTGGAACAAATTCGGAAACACCATATATTTT
TRBJ2-2 | TRBV3-1 | few | TRBD2 | CASSQEKVSAGGPRAGELFF | TGTGCCAGCAGCCAAGAGAAGGTGTCAGCGGGAGGGCCGAGGGCCGGGGAGCTGTTTTTT
TRBJ1-1 | TRBV27 | many | - | CASSLRQTTEAFF | TGTGCCAGCAGTCTCCGACAGACCACTGAAGCTTTCTTT
TRBJ1-1 | TRBV5-1 | - | - | CASSWTTDMNTEAFF | TGCGCCAGCAGCTGGACGACGGACATGAACACTGAAGCTTTCTTT
TRBJ2-7 | TRBV20-1 | - | TRBD2 | CSAKTSGPSTYEQYF | TGCAGTGCTAAGACTAGCGGGCCGTCTACCTACGAGCAGTACTTC
TRBJ2-1 | TRBV27 | - | TRBD2 | CASSLAGMGNEQFF | TGTGCCAGCAGCCTAGCGGGGATGGGCAATGAGCAGTTCTTC
TRBJ1-1 | TRBV29-1 | - | - | CSVAGGNTEAFF | TGCAGCGTTGCAGGAGGTAACACTGAAGCTTTCTTT
TRBJ2-2 | TRBV7-9 | many | TRBD2 | CASRPRGLAGTGELFF | TGTGCCAGCAGGCCCAGGGGACTAGCAGGTACCGGGGAGCTGTTTTTT
TRBJ2-2 | TRBV5-6 | - | - | CASSLRPLTGELFF | TGTGCCAGCAGCCTAAGGCCTCTCACCGGGGAGCTGTTTTTT
TRBJ2-5 | TRBV12-5 | - | - | CASGISLGSQETQYF | TGTGCTAGTGGCATCTCCCTAGGGTCCCAAGAGACCCAGTACTTC
TRBJ2-2 | TRBV20-1 | few | - | CSALGQNTGELFF | TGCAGTGCCCTCGGACAGAACACCGGGGAGCTGTTTTTT
TRBJ1-2 | TRBV20-1 | many | - | CSAYLGGYDGYTF | TGCAGTGCTTATCTCGGGGGCTACGATGGCTACACCTTC
TRBJ1-6 | TRBV5-1 | - | - | CASSLGMTGSPLHF | TGCGCCAGCAGCTTGGGGATGACAGGCTCACCCCTCCACTTT
TRBJ2-5 | TRBV5-5 | - | - | CASTRETARFETQYF | TGTGCCAGCACTCGGGAGACGGCGCGATTCGAGACCCAGTACTTC
TRBJ2-7 | TRBV7-3 | - | - | CASSLTGRRDEQYF | TGTGCCAGCAGCTTAACGGGCCGACGCGACGAGCAGTACTTC
TRBJ2-3 | TRBV2 | - | - | CAIDSSTDTQYF | TGTGCCATCGACTCTAGCACAGATACGCAGTATTTT
TRBJ1-6 | TRBV27 | many | - | CASSSPGVGSPLHF | TGTGCCAGCAGTTCTCCAGGGGTAGGGTCACCCCTCCACTTT
TRBJ1-2 | TRBV6-5 | few | TRBD1 | CASSYSTTGEGGYTF | TGTGCCAGCAGTTACTCGACCACAGGGGAGGGAGGCTACACCTTC
TRBJ2-1 | TRBV20-1 | few | TRBD2 | CSAGSGTSSYNEQFF | TGCAGTGCGGGTAGCGGGACGAGCTCCTACAATGAGCAGTTCTTC
TRBJ2-3 | TRBV5-1 | few | - | CASSLASSGDTQYF | TGCGCCAGCAGCTTGGCCTCCTCGGGAGATACGCAGTATTTT
TRBJ1-5 | TRBV20-1 | few | - | CSADTGSSNQPQHF | TGCAGTGCTGATACAGGGTCAAGCAATCAGCCCCAGCATTTT